The source of this TCR beta chain is a study of untreated major depressive disorder. Study-wide results and limits: Sequencing comparisons covered only three preselected Vbeta families. TRBV25-01 and TRBV02-01 usage differences were not statistically significant. TRBV05-01 (Vbeta 5.1) usage was higher in CD4+ T cells of depressed patients than controls.

Concerning this clone itself: Its antigen is still unknown.

The CDR3 contains 17 residues. V shed 5 bases, J shed 2 bases, and the junction held 7 bases outside the gene matches. The V gene's germline CDR1 is SGHTA and CDR2 FQGNSA. No major medical conditions, Axis I/II comorbidities, regular medication, or illicit drugs. Typically roughly 95% of enriched cells were CD4+. Only in-frame clones appear in the TCRdb table, and some are missing; sequencing was by immunoSEQ multiplex PCR. The sample shows 20,000 or so clones, more than 85% of them seen only once. The source of this sequence is a middle-aged woman with major depressive disorder. The material sequenced was CD4+ T cells from PBMCs. The rearrangement uses TRBV7-2 and TRBJ2-2; TRBD2 aligns across 11 bases. The CDR3 bases are TGTGCCAGCAGCCGGCCGGGACTAGCGGTTAACACCGGGGAGCTGTTTTTT. Encoded protein: CASSRPGLAVNTGELFF. The full variable domain, with the rest looked up from reference TRBV7-2 and TRBJ2-2, is GAGVSQSPSNKVTEKGKDVELRCDPISGHTALYWYRQSLGQGLEFLIYFQGNSAPDKSGLPSDRFSAERTGGSVSTLTIQRTQQEDSAVYLCASSRPGLAVNTGELFFGEGSRLTVL.